Below are 5 T cell receptor beta chains sequenced from a single sample in a study of blood T cell repertoires in COVID-19. Here immunoSEQ multiplex PCR was the method, and the copy in TCRdb shows in-frame clones only, minus some. The table includes 300,000 or so clones, 85% to 90% detected once. The material sequenced was peripheral blood. Receptor source: a woman aged 40 to 50 with acute or convalescent COVID-19.

The rearrangement links TRBV18 to TRBJ1-5; weak D call: TRBD1 (5 bases). The CDR3 totals 14 residues. Between the trimmed V and J ends, which lost 2 bases and 8 bases, there was a span of 13 bases. Looked up from germline, CDR1 is KGHSH and CDR2 is LQKENI. The CDR3 DNA follows: TGTGCCAGCTCACCAGGGAGGGGCACAGAGCCCCAGCATTTT. Its translation is CASSPGRGTEPQHF.

The chain combines TRBV13 with TRBJ1-2; 8 nucleotides agree with TRBD1. Germline V CDR1 and CDR2: PRHDT, FYEKMQ (reference sequence). The CDR3 contains 15 residues. The trim removed 5 bases at V and 7 bases at J, leaving 12 bases unmatched. The CDR3: CASSPPTGERGGYTF. The CDR3, as DNA: TGTGCCAGCAGCCCTCCGACAGGGGAAAGAGGTGGCTACACCTTC.

The chain carries TRBV5-1 and TRBJ1-1; TRBD1 aligns across 9 bases. CDR1 SGHRS and CDR2 YFSETQ come from the germline V gene. J gave up 4 bases and V 2 bases, and 6 bases lay outside the gene matches. This CDR3 spans 15 amino acids. The CDR3 here is CASSFRDRDATEAFF. The CDR3 region has the DNA TGCGCCAGCAGCTTCCGGGACAGGGACGCCACTGAAGCTTTCTTT.

As concerns this clone: The same CDR3 is also encoded by other DNA sequences in this sample. Here the CDR3 DNA reads TGTGCCAGCACAGGATCTAACACCGGGGAGCTGTTTTTT. Protein: CASTGSNTGELFF. V is TRBV2 and J is TRBJ2-2, with D unresolved. Germline CDR1 and CDR2: SNHLY and FYNNEI. Trimming removed 7 bases at V and 2 bases at J, with 8 bases between. The CDR3 totals 13 residues.

V and J are TRBV7-2 and TRBJ1-2; D is possibly TRBD1 (6 bases). V dropped 11 bases and J dropped 4 bases, with 17 bases sitting between them. CDR1 is SGHTA, CDR2 FQGNSA, per germline. The CDR3 consists of 13 residues. CDR3 sequence: CARTGGHGYGYTF. The DNA of the CDR3 is TGTGCCCGAACGGGGGGGCATGGCTATGGCTACACCTTC.